This entry lists 22 T cell receptor beta chains sequenced from one sample in a study of blood T cell repertoires in COVID-19. Sequenced by immunoSEQ multiplex PCR; TCRdb stores in-frame clones only, minus some. Of just under 250,000 clones listed, around 85% are singletons. Sequenced material: peripheral blood. The receptors shown here come from a woman in her thirties who had recovered from COVID-19.

Note on this clone: The junction does not match germline at one end; this may be a read error. This chain connects TRBV3-1 (or the pseudogene TRBV3-2) to TRBJ2-3, with 8 bases matching TRBD2. Germline lookup yields CDR1 LGHDT and CDR2 YNNKEL (reference sequence). CDR3 length: 13 amino acids. The CDR3, as DNA: TGTGCCAGCAGCCAAGACAGGACTAGCCAAACCTTTTTT. Its translation: CASSQDRTSQTFF.

With regard to this clone: The same CDR3 also results from other DNA sequences found in this sample. The V and J genes are TRBV5-1 and TRBJ2-5; D may be TRBD1 (6 bases). This CDR3 spans 14 amino acids. Trimming removed 5 bases from V and 1 base from J, with 12 bases in between. CDR1 is SGHRS and CDR2 is YFSETQ in the germline V gene. DNA for the CDR3: TGCGCCAGCAGTTCCGGACAGCTCCAAGAGACCCAGTACTTC. Its protein product is CASSSGQLQETQYF. The variable domain in full, completed from reference TRBV5-1 and TRBJ2-5, reads KAGVTQTPRYLIKTRGQQVTLSCSPISGHRSVSWYQQTPGQGLQFLFEYFSETQRNKGNFPGRFSGRQFSNSRSEMNVSTLELGDSALYLCASSSGQLQETQYFGPGTRLLVL.

The chain employs TRBV7-2 and TRBJ1-1; D unclear. This CDR3 is built from 15 residues. Trimming took off 2 bases at V and 1 base at J, with 11 bases between the two ends. Looked up from germline, CDR1 is SGHTA and CDR2 is FQGNSA. CDR3 bases: TGTGCCAGCAGCTTATACCGGGTCAGGAACACTGAAGCTTTCTTT. Encoded protein: CASSLYRVRNTEAFF.

The chain is built from TRBV7-9 and TRBJ2-7; perhaps TRBD2 as D (6 bases). CDR1 is SEHNR, CDR2 FQNEAQ, per germline (reference sequence). The CDR3 has 15 residues. Trimming shortened V by 4 bases and J by 0 bases, and 13 bases separated the two germline ends. CDR3 residues: CASSWEDLSSYEQYF. The CDR3 DNA sequence: TGTGCCAGCAGCTGGGAGGACCTGAGCTCCTACGAGCAGTACTTC.

This chain joins TRBV6-5 and TRBJ1-2; D perhaps matches TRBD1 (5 bases). CDR3 length: 13 amino acids. The V end was cut by 6 bases, the J end by 4 bases, with 12 bases between. Per germline, CDR1 MNHEY and CDR2 SVGAGI. The CDR3 protein is CASRPGLSYGYTF. In DNA form, the CDR3 reads TGTGCCAGCAGGCCGGGACTTTCCTATGGCTACACCTTC.

This clone has a single count. The rearrangement links TRBV5-4 to TRBJ1-2; 12 nucleotides align to TRBD1. The CDR3 spans 15 residues. Germline loops: CDR1 SGHNT, CDR2 YYREEE (reference sequence). V lost 5 bases to trimming and J lost 8 bases; unmatched junction nucleotides: 10. The CDR3 is CASRTGTGGDRGYTF. The CDR3 coding sequence is TGTGCCAGCAGAACCGGGACAGGGGGCGATCGGGGCTACACCTTC.

The chain is built from TRBV19 and TRBJ2-1; 7 positions agree with TRBD2. The length of the CDR3 is 16 residues. V shed 4 bases and J 2 bases; nucleotides not matched to a gene: 8. Germline CDR1 LNHDA, CDR2 SQIVND (reference sequence). The CDR3 region is CASSTFGLVPYNEQFF. In DNA form, the CDR3 reads TGTGCCAGTAGTACTTTTGGACTAGTCCCCTACAATGAGCAGTTCTTC.

The chain joins TRBV30 to TRBJ2-7; TRBD1 matches at 11 bases. Per the germline V gene, CDR1 is GTSNPN and CDR2 is SVGIG (reference sequence). This CDR3 comprises 16 residues. The J segment lost 3 bases and the V segment lost 0 bases, leaving 7 bases of the junction unmatched. In nucleotides, the CDR3 is TGTGCCTGGAGTGTGGGGACAGGGGGGAGGTACTACGAGCAGTACTTC. Its translation is CAWSVGTGGRYYEQYF.

The rearrangement links TRBV6-5 to TRBJ1-5; no clear D gene. The ends were cut back, 5 bases at V and 4 bases at J, with 6 bases in the middle. Germline CDR1 MNHEY, CDR2 SVGAGI. The CDR3 loop spans 12 amino acids. Here the CDR3 reads CASSNMNQPQHF. CDR3 nucleotides: TGTGCCAGCAGTAACATGAATCAGCCCCAGCATTTT.

V usage is TRBV2 and J usage is TRBJ1-1, with TRBD1 as a possible D gene (6 bases). Germline V CDR1 and CDR2: SNHLY, FYNNEI. V was trimmed by 6 bases and J by 3 bases, leaving 17 bases between them. This CDR3 comprises 15 residues. DNA of the CDR3: TGTGCCAGCAGAGACTTAGGGGGGGGGTACACTGAAGCTTTCTTT. Amino acid sequence: CASRDLGGGYTEAFF.

This rearrangement joins TRBV10-3 to TRBJ2-5; 9 nucleotides match TRBD1. V dropped 7 bases and J dropped 4; count of bases not matched to a gene: 7. This CDR3 comprises 14 residues. The germline V gene has CDR1 ENHRY and CDR2 SYGVKD. This CDR3 is CAIMRGQGGETQYF. The CDR3 nucleotides are TGTGCCATCATGCGGGGACAGGGTGGAGAGACCCAGTACTTC.

The chain has TRBV5-1 and TRBJ2-7; D possibly corresponds to TRBD1 (5 bases). Germline V gene lookup returns CDR1 SGHRS and CDR2 YFSETQ. Trimming took off 8 bases at V and 3 bases at J, with 21 bases between the two ends. The CDR3 is 15 residues long. CDR3 residues: CASQGITGAHYEQYF. As DNA, the CDR3 is TGCGCCAGTCAAGGGATAACAGGTGCCCACTACGAGCAGTACTTC.

V usage is TRBV6-6 and J usage is TRBJ1-4; the D gene is possibly TRBD1 (5 bases). Per the germline V gene, CDR1 is MNHNY and CDR2 is SVGAGI (reference sequence). Trimming shortened V by 7 bases and J by 6 bases, and 12 bases separated the two germline ends. The CDR3 runs 13 residues. CDR3: CASTGRDHEKLFF. The DNA for the CDR3 is TGTGCCAGCACGGGCAGGGATCATGAAAAACTGTTTTTT.

This chain links TRBV5-4 with TRBJ2-1; D not resolved. Germline V CDR1 and CDR2: SGHNT, YYREEE (reference sequence). The CDR3 contains 12 residues. Trimming removed 4 bases at V and 6 bases at J, with 8 bases between. DNA for the CDR3: TGTGCCAGCAGCAAGCCTTTCAATGAGCAGTTCTTC. It is translated as CASSKPFNEQFF.

V is TRBV7-9 and J is TRBJ2-1; 11 bases agree with TRBD2. The J segment lost 7 bases and the V segment lost 8 bases, leaving 4 bases of the junction unmatched. CDR1 SEHNR and CDR2 FQNEAQ come from the germline V gene (reference sequence). The CDR3 contains 13 residues. This chain's CDR3 is CASFSGGENEQFF. In DNA form, the CDR3 reads TGTGCCAGCTTTAGCGGGGGGGAGAATGAGCAGTTCTTC. Using reference TRBV7-9 and TRBJ2-1 for the parts outside the CDR3, the full variable domain is DTGVSQNPRHKITKRGQNVTFRCDPISEHNRLYWYRQTLGQGPEFLTYFQNEAQLEKSRLLSDRFSAERPKGSFSTLEIQRTEQGDSAMYLCASFSGGENEQFFGPGTRLTVL.

This chain joins TRBV19 and TRBJ1-6; D gene unclear. CDR1 is LNHDA and CDR2 is SQIVND in the germline V gene (reference sequence). The CDR3 consists of 15 residues. Trimming cost V 3 bases and J 5 bases, with 11 bases left between them. The CDR3 sequence is CASSINRADNSPLHF. The CDR3 nucleotides read TGTGCCAGTAGTATCAATCGAGCTGATAATTCACCCCTCCACTTT.

This clone has a handful of counts. The chain links TRBV15 to TRBJ1-2, with D unclear. This CDR3 has 15 amino acids. Trimming removed 0 bases at V and 4 bases at J, with 12 bases between. Germline V gene lookup returns CDR1 LNHNV and CDR2 YYDKDF (reference sequence). CDR3 nucleotide sequence: TGTGCCACCAGCAGAGATATAAACCCGGGCTATGGCTACACCTTC. It translates to CATSRDINPGYGYTF.

The rearrangement joins TRBV6-5 to TRBJ2-1, with D perhaps TRBD1 (6 bases). CDR3 length equals 14 residues. Germline V gene data show CDR1 as MNHEY and CDR2 as SVGAGI. Trimming pared 2 bases from V and 4 bases from J, leaving 9 bases between. The CDR3 reads CASSYRTVYNEQFF. The CDR3 DNA is TGTGCCAGCAGTTACCGGACAGTTTACAATGAGCAGTTCTTC.

The gene calls are TRBV4-2 and TRBJ1-3, with 12 bases matching TRBD1. CDR1 is LGHNA and CDR2 is YNFKEQ in the germline V gene. V was pared by 3 bases and J by 3 bases, with 9 bases of the junction left unmatched. The length of the CDR3 is 18 residues. The chain's CDR3 is CASSQSGQGALGGNTIYF. In DNA, the CDR3 is TGTGCCAGCAGCCAGTCGGGACAGGGGGCTCTCGGTGGAAACACCATATATTTT.

The gene calls are TRBV3-1 (or the pseudogene TRBV3-2) and TRBJ1-2; unclear D gene. The CDR3 spans 17 residues. V was trimmed by 2 bases and J by 0 bases, leaving 16 bases between them. In germline, CDR1 is LGHDT, CDR2 YNNKEL (reference sequence). The CDR3 DNA is TGTGCCAGCAGCCAAAAAGTCGACGGAGGGCCTAACTATGGCTACACCTTC. It is translated as CASSQKVDGGPNYGYTF.

The chain combines TRBV19 with TRBJ2-4, with 9 bases aligning to TRBD1. Germline assignment: CDR1 LNHDA and CDR2 SQIVND (reference sequence). The CDR3 totals 15 residues. V trimming: 5 bases; J trimming: 5 bases; junction bases outside the gene matches: 7. The CDR3 reads CASSDTGTGQNIQYF. The CDR3 nucleotides are TGTGCCAGTAGTGACACCGGGACAGGGCAAAACATTCAGTACTTC.

The chain carries TRBV12-1 and TRBJ2-3; the table gives TRBD2 as D, unverified against the DNA. TRBV12-1 is designated a pseudogene. The CDR3 is made up of 18 amino acids. Here the CDR3 reads CASQEATILAGGTDTQYF. In nucleotides, the CDR3 is TGTGCCAGCCAAGAGGCAACAATCTTAGCGGGGGGGACAGATACGCAGTATTTT.